What follows are 30 T cell receptor beta chains derived from one specimen sequenced in a study of blood T cells in healthy people across ages. The second PCR ran 7 to 11 cycles with a sample-barcoded 5' primer and J-beta primers. TCRdb ran MiXCR on the 5' RACE reads and lists one entry per CDR3 protein. The table shows around 1.5 million distinct CDR3 sequences, with about 43% occurring only once. The sample consisted of blood. Receptors were obtained from a woman aged 18-29 years in good health.

This clonotype was seen only a few times. The CDR3 DNA sequence: TGCGCCAGCAGCGTGGAGTTGGGCTACGAGCAGTACTTC. It translates to CASSVELGYEQYF. This chain connects TRBV5-1 to TRBJ2-7, with D hard to call. Trimming removed 4 bases at V and 3 bases at J, with 11 bases between. CDR1 and CDR2 (germline): SGHRS, YFSETQ. CDR3 size: 13 residues.

This clonotype showed up just a few times. J is TRBJ2-3 and V is TRBV5-1, with D perhaps matching TRBD1 (5 bases). The CDR3 has 14 residues. The V end lost 0 bases, the J end lost 4 bases, and 9 bases lay between the germline ends. Germline CDR1 SGHRS, CDR2 YFSETQ. The CDR3 spells CASSLGGWPDTQYF. The DNA for the CDR3 is TGCGCCAGCAGCTTGGGGGGCTGGCCAGATACGCAGTATTTT.

This clonotype has more than one count but fewer than ten. This sequence joins TRBV11-2 and TRBJ2-5; TRBD2 matches at 12 bases. Trimming at V came to 6 bases and at J to 1 base, leaving 6 bases not matched to a gene. Per the germline V gene, CDR1 is SGHAT and CDR2 is FQNNGV. The CDR3 runs to 16 residues. Here the CDR3 DNA reads TGTGCCAGCAGTTTAACGGGACTAGCGGGCCAAGAGACCCAGTACTTC. Translation: CASSLTGLAGQETQYF.

This clonotype showed up just a few times. This chain links TRBV6-2 or TRBV6-3 with TRBJ2-7; D might be TRBD1 (6 bases). The CDR3 covers 15 residues. The V gene lost 3 bases and the J gene lost 2 bases, with 14 bases spanning the gap. In germline, CDR1 is MNHEY, CDR2 SVGEGT. As DNA, the CDR3 is TGTGCCAGCAGTTATGTCGGCCAGGGGACCTACGAGCAGTACTTC. Protein sequence: CASSYVGQGTYEQYF.

Turning to this clonotype: The junction departs from the called germline gene at one end, perhaps through a read error. The chain couples TRBV3-1 to TRBJ2-3, with D unresolved. Per the germline V gene, CDR1 is LGHDT and CDR2 is YNNKEL (reference sequence). The CDR3 has 17 amino acids. CDR3 amino acids: CASSPWATADGSDTQYF. Here the CDR3 DNA reads TGTGCCAGCAGCCCCTGGGCTACCGCGGATGGAAGCGATACCCAGTATTTT.

The chain employs TRBV6-4 and TRBJ2-5, with 10 nucleotides matching TRBD2. Germline CDR1 MRHNA, CDR2 SNTAGT. The length of the CDR3 is 13 residues. Losses at the gene ends were 4 bases for V and 11 bases for J; bases not matched to a gene: 7. DNA of the CDR3: TGTGCCAGCAGTGCCCAGGGGACTAGCGCGCAGTACTTC. Translated, it gives CASSAQGTSAQYF.

There are a few counts of this clonotype. The CDR3 here is CASSHRDSNYGYTF. The CDR3 coding sequence is TGCGCCAGCAGCCATCGGGACAGTAACTATGGCTACACCTTC. V gene TRBV4-1 combines with J gene TRBJ1-2; 7 nucleotides line up with TRBD1. Germline V gene data show CDR1 as MGHRA and CDR2 as YSYEKL. V trimming: 3 bases; J trimming: 1 base; junction bases outside the gene matches: 2. There are 14 residues in the CDR3.

The chain has TRBV20-1 and TRBJ1-2, with no clear D. CDR1 DFQATT and CDR2 SNEGSKA come from the germline V gene (reference sequence). Trimming removed 0 bases from V and 6 bases from J, with 8 bases in between. This CDR3 spans 12 amino acids. The CDR3 region has the DNA TGCAGTGCTAGAGACGGCGCCCATGGCTACACCTTC. This translates into CSARDGAHGYTF.

This clonotype appeared a single time. V gene TRBV12-3 or TRBV12-4 combines with J gene TRBJ1-2; TRBD1 matches at 7 bases. The CDR3 consists of 15 residues. After removal of 1 base from V and 3 bases from J, the junction contained 5 bases not matched to a gene. CDR3 coding DNA: TGTGCCAGCAGTTTAGAACAGGGGTCCCACTATGGCTACACCTTC. Translation: CASSLEQGSHYGYTF.

This clonotype was picked up a small number of times. The chain uses TRBV12-3 or TRBV12-4 and TRBJ2-3; TRBD2 aligns across 9 bases. The CDR3 spans 14 residues. Losses at the gene ends were 0 bases for V and 8 bases for J; bases not matched to a gene: 3. The CDR3 DNA follows: TGTGCCAGCAGTTTAGCGGCTAGCGGGGCTACGCAGTATTTT. Protein product: CASSLAASGATQYF.

This chain joins TRBV27 and TRBJ2-1; 7 nucleotides line up with TRBD2. Germline V lookup: CDR1 MNHEY, CDR2 SMNVEV (reference sequence). Trimming at V came to 4 bases and at J to 8 bases, leaving 11 bases not matched to a gene. This CDR3 has 15 amino acids. CDR3 coding DNA: TGTGCCAGCAGTTCTCTAGCGGAGAGCGTGGATGAGCAGTTCTTC. This gives the protein CASSSLAESVDEQFF.

This clonotype has more than one count but fewer than ten. This chain uses TRBV6-6 with TRBJ1-1; tentative D call: TRBD1 (5 bases). Per the germline V gene, CDR1 is MNHNY and CDR2 is SVGAGI (reference sequence). Trimming took off 2 bases at V and 5 bases at J, with 21 bases between the two ends. This CDR3 is 17 amino acids long. CDR3 protein: CASSYLPGETRETEAFF. CDR3 DNA: TGTGCCAGCAGTTACCTGCCGGGGGAGACGAGGGAAACTGAAGCTTTCTTT.

CDR3 nucleotides: TGTGCAGCCAGGAGCTCTGGGGCCAACGTCCTGACTTTC. The encoded protein is CAARSSGANVLTF. The rearrangement joins TRBV6-5 to TRBJ2-6; no reliable D call. This CDR3 has 13 amino acids. Per the germline V gene, CDR1 is MNHEY and CDR2 is SVGAGI.

The chain has TRBV24-1 and TRBJ2-1; TRBD1 is a possible D gene (6 bases). Germline assignment: CDR1 KGHDR and CDR2 SFDVKD. This CDR3 comprises 17 residues. V was shortened by 2 bases and J by 7 bases, with 20 bases between the two germline ends. The CDR3 nucleotides are TGTGCCACCAGTGATTGGGCGGACGGACAGATGACTAATGAGCAGTTCTTC. The encoded protein is CATSDWADGQMTNEQFF.

This clonotype showed up just a few times. V gene TRBV6-2 or TRBV6-3 combines with J gene TRBJ2-2, with 8 bases matching TRBD2. J was trimmed by 1 base and V by 6 bases; bases with no gene match: 7. This CDR3 region has 16 residues. Germline loops: CDR1 MNHEY, CDR2 SVGEGT. CDR3 bases: TGTGCCAGCAGCCTAAGCGGGAGCTGGAACACCGGGGAGCTGTTTTTT. Its translation: CASSLSGSWNTGELFF.

The gene calls are TRBV5-4 and TRBJ2-1; 13 bases match TRBD2. The CDR3 contains 16 residues. V dropped 0 bases and J dropped 7; count of bases not matched to a gene: 4. Germline CDR1 and CDR2: SGHNT and YYREEE (reference sequence). In DNA, the CDR3 is TGTGCCAGCAGCTTGGCGGGACTAGCGGGATATAATGAGCAGTTCTTC. It codes for CASSLAGLAGYNEQFF.

This clonotype was seen a handful of times. The chain links TRBV5-1 to TRBJ2-1; 9 nucleotides match TRBD2. The CDR3 runs 20 residues. Germline values: CDR1 SGHRS, CDR2 YFSETQ. V lost 0 bases, J lost 7 bases, and 20 bases stayed unmatched. CDR3 loop: CASSLGGLAGGPSDTNEQFF. CDR3 DNA: TGCGCCAGCAGCTTGGGGGGACTGGCGGGGGGGCCTTCCGACACAAATGAGCAGTTCTTC.

This clonotype showed up just a few times. The chain carries TRBV29-1 and TRBJ2-1, with a weak D call TRBD2 (5 bases). The CDR3 totals 12 residues. The V end lost 4 bases, the J end lost 5 bases, and 9 bases lay between the germline ends. The germline gives CDR1 SQVTM, CDR2 ANQGSEA. CDR3 region: CSVVRGNNEQFF. DNA of the CDR3: TGCAGCGTTGTACGGGGTAACAATGAGCAGTTCTTC.

Only a few counts were recorded for this clonotype. This rearrangement joins TRBV5-1 to TRBJ2-7; 8 bases are a match to TRBD1. V was clipped by 0 bases and J by 0 bases; unmatched bases: 2. This CDR3 has 15 residues. CDR1 SGHRS and CDR2 YFSETQ come from the germline V gene. CDR3 loop: CASSLEGQASYEQYF. The CDR3 DNA reads as TGCGCCAGCAGCTTGGAGGGACAGGCCTCCTACGAGCAGTACTTC.

This rearrangement joins TRBV2 to TRBJ1-2, with 7 bases identical to TRBD1. This CDR3 contains 14 residues. V gave up 7 bases and J gave up 2 bases; unmatched junction bases: 7. Germline V gene sequence: CDR1 SNHLY, CDR2 FYNNEI. CDR3 nucleotides: TGTGCCAGCATCCTGTCACAGGGGAACTATGGCTACACCTTC. Translated, it gives CASILSQGNYGYTF.

This clonotype was counted a few times. The V and J genes are TRBV20-1 and TRBJ2-3; TRBD2 matches 12 bases. The V gene's germline CDR1 is DFQATT and CDR2 SNEGSKA (reference sequence). V was pared by 5 bases and J by 0 bases, with 15 bases of the junction left unmatched. The CDR3 has 19 amino acids. The CDR3 loop reads CSARTRTSGADPSTDTQYF. The CDR3 DNA reads TGCAGTGCTCGGACCAGGACTAGCGGGGCTGATCCTAGCACAGATACGCAGTATTTT.

There are a few counts of this clonotype. This chain links TRBV3-1 with TRBJ2-5, with unresolved D. CDR3 length: 13 residues. V lost 2 bases, J lost 1 base, and 5 bases lay in between. Germline V gene lookup returns CDR1 LGHDT and CDR2 YNNKEL (reference sequence). The CDR3 bases are TGTGCCAGCAGCCAAATGGCCCAAGAGACCCAGTACTTC. This codes for CASSQMAQETQYF.

This rearrangement joins TRBV20-1 to TRBJ2-1; the D gene could be TRBD1 or TRBD2 (5 bases each). The V gene lost 6 bases and the J gene lost 5 bases, with 11 bases spanning the gap. The CDR3 consists of 12 residues. Per germline, CDR1 DFQATT and CDR2 SNEGSKA (reference sequence). The CDR3, as DNA: TGCAGTGCCGAGGGGAACAACAATGAGCAGTTCTTC. This translates into CSAEGNNNEQFF.

This clonotype was counted a few times. Just one base apart from a much larger clone, this may be a read error. The chain carries TRBV20-1 and TRBJ2-7, with D maybe TRBD1 (5 bases). Germline V gives CDR1 DFQATT, CDR2 SNEGSKA (reference sequence). The CDR3 has 13 residues. The V and J ends lost 3 bases and 2 bases respectively, with 11 bases between them. CDR3 bases: TGCAGTGCTAGGATTGACAGTACCTACGAGCAGTACTTC. This codes for CSARIDSTYEQYF.

This clonotype was seen a handful of times. V and J are TRBV10-3 and TRBJ1-2; unclear D gene. V was shortened by 0 bases and J by 6 bases, with 11 bases between the two germline ends. From germline, CDR1 is ENHRY and CDR2 SYGVKD. The CDR3 has 14 residues. CDR3 protein: CAISESDSWDGYTF. The CDR3 DNA sequence: TGTGCCATCAGTGAGTCGGACTCGTGGGATGGCTACACCTTC.

The V call is TRBV7-3, the J call TRBJ2-7; D could derive from TRBD1 or TRBD2 (5 bases each). With 1 base removed from V and 2 bases from J, the gap between germline ends came to 12 bases. The CDR3 loop spans 15 amino acids. CDR1 is SGHTA, CDR2 FQGTGA, per germline. CDR3 loop: CASSLSPGGAYEQYF. The DNA for the CDR3 is TGTGCCAGCAGCTTAAGCCCTGGGGGAGCCTACGAGCAGTACTTC.

The rearrangement links TRBV4-1 to TRBJ1-4; possibly TRBD1 for D (5 bases). The CDR3 has 16 amino acids. The germline V and J ends were trimmed by 1 base and 5 bases, with 14 bases remaining between them. Germline V CDR1 and CDR2: MGHRA, YSYEKL. CDR3 sequence: CASSQVQEGANEKLFF. For the CDR3, the DNA is TGCGCCAGCAGCCAAGTTCAGGAAGGGGCAAATGAAAAACTGTTTTTT.

This clonotype was recorded a few times. The chain recombines TRBV9 with TRBJ2-1, with 11 bases fitting TRBD2. The CDR3 length is 17 residues. Germline CDR1 and CDR2: SGDLS and YYNGEE. Unmatched junction bases numbered 10, after V lost 0 bases and J lost 8 bases. CDR3 residues: CASSVEVAGGLRDEQFF. The CDR3 DNA is TGTGCCAGCAGCGTAGAAGTAGCGGGGGGGCTTCGGGATGAGCAGTTCTTC.

This clonotype was seen a few times. The chain has TRBV6-5 and TRBJ2-6; 8 bases map to TRBD1. The junction had 12 bases not matched to a gene; V was cut back by 2 bases and J by 3 bases. The CDR3 extends over 19 amino acids. Germline CDR1 is MNHEY and CDR2 is SVGAGI. This chain's CDR3 is CASSYRWLQGANGANVLTF. The CDR3 DNA reads TGTGCCAGCAGTTACCGGTGGTTGCAGGGGGCGAATGGGGCCAACGTCCTGACTTTC.

CDR3 residues: CASSLYGPGTDTQYF. The CDR3, as DNA: TGCGCCAGCAGCTTGTACGGACCCGGCACAGATACGCAGTATTTT. The chain has TRBV5-1 and TRBJ2-3; D uncertain. The CDR3 loop spans 15 amino acids. CDR1 is SGHRS, CDR2 YFSETQ, per germline. Trimming left V 1 base short and J 1 base short, with 10 bases between. Based on the CDR3 plus reference TRBV5-1 and TRBJ2-3, the full variable domain is KAGVTQTPRYLIKTRGQQVTLSCSPISGHRSVSWYQQTPGQGLQFLFEYFSETQRNKGNFPGRFSGRQFSNSRSEMNVSTLELGDSALYLCASSLYGPGTDTQYFGPGTRLTVL.